This T cell receptor (beta chain) was sequenced for a study of neurological immune-mediated disorders. The cDNA came from 5'RACE with 10-nucleotide random UMIs. TCRdb reprocessed the 5' RACE reads via MiXCR and lists one record per CDR3 protein. The top ten clones hold approximately 3.5% of a sample with fewer than 80,000 distinct CDR3 sequences, around 5% of them seen once. CDR3 length equals 10 residues. Trimming removed 5 bases at V and 7 bases at J, with 5 bases between. Germline values: CDR1 SGHAT, CDR2 FQNNGV. This clonotype was seen at least ten times. Material for sequencing was PBMCs. The V gene is TRBV11-2, the J gene TRBJ1-1; D is ambiguous. This TCR was recovered from a woman aged 45-65 years with multiple sclerosis. CDR3 sequence (DNA): TGTGCCAGCAGCAACCTTGAAGCTTTCTTT. Amino acids: CASSNLEAFF.